This is a list of T cell receptor beta chains from one sample in a study of T cells in narcolepsy. Repertoires were generated with immunoSEQ multiplex PCR, while TCRdb's copy carries only in-frame clones and drops some. The sample has about 24,000 clones, just over 60% seen once. The specimen sequenced was memory (CD45RA-) CD4+ T cells from blood. These receptors were collected from a human donor in good health. Both conserved end residues are part of each CDR3. The D gene is left open where the match is weak. The listing skips clone size in some rows; elsewhere it reads once, few, many or a size class.

J,D,V,size,DNA,CDR3
TRBJ2-2,.,TRBV5-1,.,TGCGCCAGCAGCCCCGAGGGCGGATACACCGGGGAGCTGTTTTTT,CASSPEGGYTGELFF
TRBJ2-2,TRBD1,TRBV5-1,few,TGCGCCAGCAGCCCTCCGTTTGGGACAGGGTTCGGGGAGCTGTTTTTT,CASSPPFGTGFGELFF
TRBJ1-2,.,TRBV5-1,few,TGCGCCAGCAGCTTGGGAGGAACCACGCATGGCTACACCTTC,CASSLGGTTHGYTF
TRBJ2-1,.,TRBV4-3,.,TGCGCCAGCAGCCAAGCCCACGGTCTTGAGCAGTTCTTC,CASSQAHGLEQFF
TRBJ1-2,TRBD1,TRBV6-1,.,TGTGCCAGCTCAATTACAGGGGTTGGCTATGGCTACACCTTC,CASSITGVGYGYTF
TRBJ2-3,.,TRBV18,.,TGTGCCAGCTCACCGGGGGGATCCACAGATACGCAGTATTTT,CASSPGGSTDTQYF
TRBJ2-5,TRBD1,TRBV7-2,.,TGTGCCAGCAGCGGTAGGGGGCGCGGGACCCAGTACTTC,CASSGRGRGTQYF
TRBJ1-1,.,TRBV5-1,.,TGCGCCAGCAGGTCTGGATTGAACACTGAAGCTTTCTTT,CASRSGLNTEAFF
TRBJ2-4,.,TRBV4-3,.,TGCGCCAGCAGCCAAGACAGCACCGGACTAGCCAAAAACATTCAGTACTTC,CASSQDSTGLAKNIQYF
TRBJ2-1,TRBD2,TRBV2,few,TGTGCCAGCAGTCCTATAGCGGGGAGCTACAATGAGCAGTTCTTC,CASSPIAGSYNEQFF
TRBJ2-5,.,TRBV5-1,.,TGCGCCAGCAACCAACCTGGAATTCAAGAGACCCAGTACTTC,CASNQPGIQETQYF
TRBJ2-7,TRBD1,TRBV11-3,.,TGTGCCAGCAGCTTAGACCCGGGACAGGGACGGGAGCAGTACTTC,CASSLDPGQGREQYF
TRBJ1-3,TRBD1,TRBV6-1,.,TGTGCCAGCACCCAAGGGGACAGGGGTGGAAACACCATATATTTT,CASTQGDRGGNTIYF
TRBJ1-3,.,TRBV28,once,TGTGCCAGCAGTTTAAAGGCCGCTGGAAACACCATATATTTT,CASSLKAAGNTIYF
TRBJ1-2,.,TRBV5-4,.,TGTGCCAGCAGCTTAGGGCAGGGGCGCGGGTATGGCTACACCTTC,CASSLGQGRGYGYTF
TRBJ1-1,.,TRBV5-1,.,TGCGCCAGCAGCTTGGAGGGACGGACGAACACTGAAGCTTTCTTT,CASSLEGRTNTEAFF
TRBJ1-1,.,TRBV5-4,.,TGTGCCAGCAGCAGGCCGGGACAGAACACTGAAGCTTTCTTT,CASSRPGQNTEAFF
TRBJ2-2,.,TRBV18,.,TGTGCCAGCTCACCGGCCGCGGAGCTGTTTTTT,CASSPAAELFF
TRBJ2-3,.,TRBV11-2,few,TGTGCCAGCAGCTTAGTCCGGCCCCCGGGGAGGGATACGCAGTATTTT,CASSLVRPPGRDTQYF
TRBJ1-5,TRBD1,TRBV30,medium-sized,TGTGCCTGGAGTGTGAGGACAGGGGTCTATCAGCCCCAGCATTTT,CAWSVRTGVYQPQHF
TRBJ1-2,.,TRBV6-1,few,TGTGCCACCTTTTTGGGGGGGATTTATGGCTACACCTTC,CATFLGGIYGYTF
TRBJ2-2,.,TRBV5-1,few,TGCGCCAGCAGCTTGTCCAGCAACACCGGGGAGCTGTTTTTT,CASSLSSNTGELFF